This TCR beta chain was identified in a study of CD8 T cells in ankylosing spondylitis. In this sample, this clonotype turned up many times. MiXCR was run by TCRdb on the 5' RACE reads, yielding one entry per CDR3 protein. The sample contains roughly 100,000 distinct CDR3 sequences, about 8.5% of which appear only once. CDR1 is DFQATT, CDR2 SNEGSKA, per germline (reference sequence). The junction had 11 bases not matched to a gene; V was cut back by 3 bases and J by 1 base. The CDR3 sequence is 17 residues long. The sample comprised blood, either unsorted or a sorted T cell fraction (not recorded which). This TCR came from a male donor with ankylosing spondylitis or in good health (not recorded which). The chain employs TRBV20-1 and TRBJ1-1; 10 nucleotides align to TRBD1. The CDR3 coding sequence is TGCAGTGCTAGGCCTTGGGGGACAGGGGATAAGAACACTGAAGCTTTCTTT. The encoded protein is CSARPWGTGDKNTEAFF.